These 10 T cell receptor beta chains share one sample of origin, sequenced in a study of cytomegalovirus exposure and HLA in healthy donors. In the PCR, 60 Vbeta and 13 Jbeta primers were used. Method: immunoSEQ multiplex PCR; TCRdb's copy keeps in-frame clones and lacks some. The table shows under 200,000 clones, with 75% occurring only once. Source material: PBMCs. The receptors were gathered from a male donor in good health and CMV-seronegative.

J is TRBJ2-7 and V is TRBV5-5; D is unresolved. The CDR3 has 11 amino acids. V was trimmed by 2 bases and J by 7 bases, leaving 7 bases between them. Germline CDR1 reads SGHKS; CDR2 reads YYEKEE (reference sequence). CDR3 nucleotides: TGTGCCAGCAGCTTCGCGAAGGAGCAGTACTTC. Its protein product is CASSFAKEQYF.

In this sample, this clone turned up once. The chain combines TRBV19 with TRBJ2-2; the match to TRBD2 covers 9 bases. The CDR3 contains 17 residues. V was pared by 5 bases and J by 6 bases, with 13 bases of the junction left unmatched. CDR1 and CDR2 from the germline V gene are LNHDA and SQIVND (reference sequence). DNA of the CDR3: TGTGCCAGTAGTCCCCGGGCTAGCGGGATCGGGGCCGGGGAGCTGTTTTTT. It is translated as CASSPRASGIGAGELFF.

The V gene is TRBV2, the J gene TRBJ2-1, with 13 bases lining up with TRBD2. This CDR3 spans 14 amino acids. Germline-derived CDR1 and CDR2 are SNHLY and FYNNEI. Trimming took 8 bases from V and 7 from J; bases not matched to a gene: 5. The DNA for the CDR3 is TGTGCCAGCCGGGGACTAGCGGGGAGAAATGAGCAGTTCTTC. Residues: CASRGLAGRNEQFF. The full variable domain, in which reference TRBV2 and TRBJ2-1 provide the parts outside the CDR3, is EPEVTQTPSHQVTQMGQEVILRCVPISNHLYFYWYRQILGQKVEFLVSFYNNEISEKSEIFDDQFSVERPDGSNFTLKIRSTKLEDSAMYFCASRGLAGRNEQFFGPGTRLTVL.

The V gene is TRBV28, the J gene TRBJ1-2; perhaps TRBD1 as D (6 bases). V gave up 4 bases and J gave up 4 bases, with 10 bases separating them. Per the germline V gene, CDR1 is MDHEN and CDR2 is SYDVKM. This CDR3 spans 13 amino acids. CDR3 nucleotide sequence: TGTGCCAGCAGTTCGACAGGTTTCTATGGCTACACCTTC. Translated, it gives CASSSTGFYGYTF.

J is TRBJ1-6 and V is TRBV6-6; D perhaps matches TRBD1 (5 bases). V was shortened by 7 bases and J by 8 bases, with 18 bases between the two germline ends. Germline V CDR1 and CDR2: MNHNY, SVGAGI (reference sequence). The CDR3 spans 15 residues. The CDR3 DNA sequence: TGTGCCAGCACCCCCCAGCGCGGGGGGGATTCACCCCTCCACTTT. Translating it yields CASTPQRGGDSPLHF.

The genes are TRBV7-7 and TRBJ2-1, with 8 bases identical to TRBD2. The length of the CDR3 is 15 residues. V lost 1 base to trimming and J lost 4 bases; unmatched junction nucleotides: 3. Germline V gene data show CDR1 as SSHAT and CDR2 as FNYEAQ (reference sequence). In DNA, the CDR3 is TGTGCCAGCAGCTTAGGAGGCGGGAGGTACAATGAGCAGTTCTTC. It specifies CASSLGGGRYNEQFF. Filled out from reference TRBV7-7 and TRBJ2-1, the complete variable domain reads GAGVSQSPRYKVTKRGQDVTLRCDPISSHATLYWYQQALGQGPEFLTYFNYEAQPDKSGLPSDRFSAERPEGSISTLTIQRTEQRDSAMYRCASSLGGGRYNEQFFGPGTRLTVL.

This clone has only a few counts. The chain recombines TRBV19 with TRBJ2-1; 7 nucleotides agree with TRBD2. Germline V gene data show CDR1 as LNHDA and CDR2 as SQIVND (reference sequence). V lost 4 bases to trimming and J lost 4 bases; unmatched junction nucleotides: 7. This CDR3 is 15 amino acids long. CDR3 nucleotide sequence: TGTGCCAGTAGTAGGGTGGCGGGGGTATACAATGAGCAGTTCTTC. It specifies CASSRVAGVYNEQFF.

The rearrangement joins TRBV5-1 to TRBJ2-7, with D unresolved. Germline CDR1 reads SGHRS; CDR2 reads YFSETQ. CDR3 size: 11 residues. Trimming pared 0 bases from V and 5 bases from J, leaving 3 bases between. CDR3 loop: CASSLDNEQYF. The CDR3 nucleotides read TGCGCCAGCAGCTTGGACAACGAGCAGTACTTC.

The chain is built from TRBV18 and TRBJ2-1, with D perhaps TRBD2 (5 bases). Germline V gene sequence: CDR1 KGHSH, CDR2 LQKENI. This CDR3 contains 13 residues. The V gene lost 6 bases and the J gene lost 2 bases, with 8 bases spanning the gap. This chain's CDR3 is CASSPGTYNEQFF. CDR3 in DNA: TGTGCCAGCTCCCCGGGGACCTACAATGAGCAGTTCTTC.

J is TRBJ2-5 and V is TRBV7-2; 7 bases agree with TRBD1. V was pared by 5 bases and J by 0 bases, with 0 bases of the junction left unmatched. This CDR3 is 13 amino acids long. Germline V lookup: CDR1 SGHTA, CDR2 FQGNSA. The CDR3 sequence is CASSQGDQETQYF. DNA of the CDR3: TGTGCCAGCAGCCAGGGGGACCAAGAGACCCAGTACTTC.